This T cell receptor (beta chain) was identified during a study of shared clonotypes between healthy human individuals. Points from the study as a whole: Sampling was confined to blood; repertoires within tissues likely differ.

The sorted-subset replicate PCRs were given around 200 ng DNA, which is about 30,000 T cell genomes. Sequencing used immunoSEQ multiplex PCR; TCRdb keeps in-frame clones, though not all of them. The sample shows over 850,000 clones, around 78% of them seen only once. Regarding this clone: Its antigen remains unknown.

Germline CDR1 SGHTA, CDR2 FQGNSA. V gave up 1 base and J gave up 15 bases; unmatched junction bases: 7. The CDR3 contains 14 residues. The clonotype comes from a man in his late teens or twenties in good health. Some clones in this sample may be carry-over from other donors' samples. The chain couples TRBV7-2 to TRBJ2-1, with 12 bases identical to TRBD2. The sequenced material came from memory CD4+ T cells from PBMCs. As for subset: CD45RA-negative fraction. CDR3 region: CASSLGTSGRYVFF. DNA of the CDR3: TGTGCCAGCAGCTTAGGTACTAGCGGGAGGTATGTGTTCTTC.